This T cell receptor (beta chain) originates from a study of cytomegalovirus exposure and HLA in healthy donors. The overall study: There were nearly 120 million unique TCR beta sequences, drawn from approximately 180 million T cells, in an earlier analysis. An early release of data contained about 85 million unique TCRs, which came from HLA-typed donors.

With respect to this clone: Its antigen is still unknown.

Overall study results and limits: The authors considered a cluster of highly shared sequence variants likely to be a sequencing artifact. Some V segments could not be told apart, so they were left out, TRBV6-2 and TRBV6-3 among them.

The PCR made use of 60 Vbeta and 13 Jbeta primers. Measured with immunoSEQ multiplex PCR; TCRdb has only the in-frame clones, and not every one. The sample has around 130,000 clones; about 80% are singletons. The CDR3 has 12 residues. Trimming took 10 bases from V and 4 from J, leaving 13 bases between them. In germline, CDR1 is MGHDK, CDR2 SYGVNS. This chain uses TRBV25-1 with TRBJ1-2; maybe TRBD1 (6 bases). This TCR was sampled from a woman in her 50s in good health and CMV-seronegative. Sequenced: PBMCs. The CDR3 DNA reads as TGTGCCACCTCCTTAGGGGGCTATGGCTACACCTTC. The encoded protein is CATSLGGYGYTF.